This T cell receptor beta chain was identified in a study of T cell clonality in common variable immunodeficiency. Findings and limits, study-wide: Shared TCRbeta clones were fewer between CVID subjects than controls. Reportedly, TCR beta sequences from common variable immunodeficiency showed fewer deletions and N-nucleotide insertions.

All CVID subjects were on immunoglobulin replacement for at least one year. V lost 2 bases, J lost 0 bases, and 7 bases lay in between. Looked up from germline, CDR1 is SEHNR and CDR2 is FQNEAQ (reference sequence). This CDR3 is 14 amino acids long. Comment on this clone: What it binds is not known. The missing CDR3 end, 3 residues past where the read stops, is filled in from the germline J gene.

Produced via immunoSEQ multiplex PCR; TCRdb's table is partial and in-frame only. Sampling found 10,000 to 12,000 clones, none seen once. Sequencing input: peripheral blood mononuclear cells. The chain links TRBV7-9 to TRBJ2-5, with no clear D. This TCR derives from a human donor with common variable immunodeficiency. CDR3 loop: CASSLSEYQETQYF. The DNA read from the CDR3 is TGTGCCAGCAGCTTATCAGAGTACCAAGAGACC.